One and the same sample provided the 2 T cell receptor beta chains below, sequenced in a study of sequential checkpoint blockade in melanoma. Assay used: immunoSEQ multiplex PCR; TCRdb lists only in-frame clones, some missing. The sample includes approximately 37,000 clones, approximately 30% seen only once; the top ten take 1.5% to 2%. Treatment defined: randomized to nivolumab then ipilimumab (arm A) or the reverse (arm B). The specimen was tumor tissue (inferred from file names), collected from a patient given nivolumab and ipilimumab in sequence. The receptors come from a human donor with melanoma.

The chain recombines TRBV7-4 with TRBJ2-1, with 12 bases lining up with TRBD2. This CDR3 is built from 18 residues. J gave up 1 base and V 3 bases, and 7 bases lay outside the gene matches. Germline V gene data show CDR1 as SGHVT and CDR2 as SQSDAQ. This CDR3 is CASSLRTSGINSYNEQFF. CDR3 coding DNA: TGTGCCAGCAGCTTGAGGACTAGCGGGATTAATTCCTACAATGAGCAGTTCTTC.

The chain has TRBV19 and TRBJ2-4; D is uncertain. The CDR3 covers 14 residues. V was clipped by 4 bases and J by 1 base, with 8 bases between them. The germline gives CDR1 LNHDA, CDR2 SQIVND (reference sequence). The CDR3 is CASSTGAAKNIQYF. As DNA, the CDR3 is TGTGCCAGTAGTACTGGTGCTGCCAAAAACATTCAGTACTTC.